This paragraph covers one T cell receptor beta chain sequence. Germline V gene data show CDR1 as PRHDT and CDR2 as FYEKMQ (reference sequence). V was pared by 4 bases and J by 3 bases, with 9 bases of the junction left unmatched. CDR3 length: 16 residues. This sample was taken from a study of blood T cell repertoires in COVID-19. Study-wide background: Researchers got acute and convalescent COVID-19 samples from the United States, Italy and Spain. The cDNA or gDNA used as material had been derived from T cells, B-cell-depleted T cells, or PBMCs.

Authors' processing steps: For nucleated cells, counts were estimated from reference gene primer amplification. Profiled with immunoSEQ multiplex PCR; TCRdb holds only in-frame clones, not every one. D and trimming were read from the DNA, whereas the V and J calls and clone size are those reported in that table. Among about 180,000 clones listed, over 75% were seen once. Sequenced sample: peripheral blood. The sequence came from a human donor with active or convalescent COVID-19. The donor label of this sample is uncertain. The chain uses TRBV13 and TRBJ1-1, with 9 bases fitting TRBD1. The CDR3 DNA is TGTGCCAGCAGCTACCGGGACAGGGCGTGGGACACTGAAGCTTTCTTT. This codes for CASSYRDRAWDTEAFF.